This is a list of T cell receptor beta chains from one sample in a study of T cells in localized non-small cell lung cancer. TCRdb's copy holds only in-frame clones and misses some; the assay was immunoSEQ multiplex PCR. The sample shows under 40,000 clones, around four fifths of them seen only once. This material consisted of peripheral blood, taken before any cancer treatment. The source of these receptors is a male donor aged 60 or over with stage II squamous cell lung carcinoma. Each CDR3 is given with its conserved first and last residue. A D gene is named only where the DNA matches it firmly. A clone size is listed for some rows: how often the clone was seen (once, few, many), or a class if it is expanded.

v_gene: TRBV4-2
d_gene: TRBD2
j_gene: TRBJ2-3
abundance: .
CDR3aa: CASSLIGLAGEEDTQYF
CDR3nt: TGTGCCAGCAGCCTAATAGGACTAGCGGGAGAGGAAGATACGCAGTATTTT

v_gene: TRBV27
d_gene: .
j_gene: TRBJ1-3
abundance: .
CDR3aa: CASGKTAGDSGNTIYF
CDR3nt: TGTGCCAGTGGAAAAACAGCGGGTGACTCTGGAAACACCATATATTTT

v_gene: TRBV4-2
d_gene: .
j_gene: TRBJ2-2
abundance: once
CDR3aa: CASSQVGFSPGELFF
CDR3nt: TGTGCCAGCAGCCAAGTGGGCTTTAGCCCCGGGGAGCTGTTTTTT

v_gene: TRBV9
d_gene: .
j_gene: TRBJ2-3
abundance: .
CDR3aa: CASSVVGTAGDTQYF
CDR3nt: TGTGCCAGCAGCGTAGTTGGGACCGCCGGGGATACGCAGTATTTT

v_gene: TRBV11-3
d_gene: .
j_gene: TRBJ2-2
abundance: .
CDR3aa: CASSFVDSGELFF
CDR3nt: TGTGCCAGCAGCTTCGTCGACTCCGGGGAGCTGTTTTTT

v_gene: TRBV5-1
d_gene: .
j_gene: TRBJ2-1
abundance: .
CDR3aa: CASSSSGVTSYNEQFF
CDR3nt: TGCGCCAGCAGTTCATCGGGGGTGACCTCCTACAATGAGCAGTTCTTC

v_gene: TRBV19
d_gene: TRBD1
j_gene: TRBJ2-7
abundance: .
CDR3aa: CASSRDRGTYEQYF
CDR3nt: TGTGCCAGTAGCCGGGACAGGGGAACGTACGAGCAGTACTTC

v_gene: TRBV7-4
d_gene: .
j_gene: TRBJ1-1
abundance: .
CDR3aa: CASSAGTEAFF
CDR3nt: TGTGCCAGCAGCGCGGGCACTGAAGCTTTCTTT

v_gene: TRBV5-1
d_gene: .
j_gene: TRBJ1-4
abundance: few
CDR3aa: CASSPGTPTNEKLFF
CDR3nt: TGCGCCAGCAGCCCTGGGACTCCAACTAATGAAAAACTGTTTTTT

v_gene: TRBV2
d_gene: TRBD1
j_gene: TRBJ1-2
abundance: few
CDR3aa: CASKGTGYGLRGYTF
CDR3nt: TGTGCCAGCAAAGGGACAGGGTACGGTCTCAGGGGCTACACCTTC

v_gene: TRBV18
d_gene: TRBD1
j_gene: TRBJ1-5
abundance: once
CDR3aa: CASSLKSPLATGADQPQHF
CDR3nt: TGTGCCAGCTCACTAAAATCCCCCCTTGCGACAGGGGCTGATCAGCCCCAGCATTTT

v_gene: TRBV19
d_gene: .
j_gene: TRBJ2-3
abundance: .
CDR3aa: CAVGTGDTQYF
CDR3nt: TGTGCCGTCGGAACAGGAGATACGCAGTATTTT

v_gene: TRBV19
d_gene: .
j_gene: TRBJ1-4
abundance: .
CDR3aa: CATRTASSTTNEKLFF
CDR3nt: TGTGCCACAAGGACAGCGAGCTCGACAACTAATGAAAAACTGTTTTTT

v_gene: TRBV5-1
d_gene: .
j_gene: TRBJ2-5
abundance: few
CDR3aa: CASSVQETQYF
CDR3nt: TGCGCCAGCAGCGTCCAAGAGACCCAGTACTTC

v_gene: TRBV9
d_gene: TRBD2
j_gene: TRBJ2-2
abundance: .
CDR3aa: CASSVQLAANTGELFF
CDR3nt: TGTGCCAGCAGCGTACAACTAGCGGCTAACACCGGGGAGCTGTTTTTT

v_gene: TRBV30
d_gene: TRBD2
j_gene: TRBJ2-3
abundance: .
CDR3aa: CAWGLAGTSTDTQYF
CDR3nt: TGTGCCTGGGGCCTAGCGGGAACTAGCACAGATACGCAGTATTTT

v_gene: TRBV5-1
d_gene: .
j_gene: TRBJ2-7
abundance: few
CDR3aa: CASSLVSGYEQYF
CDR3nt: TGCGCCAGCAGCTTGGTATCAGGGTACGAGCAGTACTTC

v_gene: TRBV28
d_gene: .
j_gene: TRBJ2-3
abundance: .
CDR3aa: CASSSPGRAGAITDTQYF
CDR3nt: TGTGCCAGCAGTTCCCCTGGGAGGGCGGGGGCCATCACAGATACGCAGTATTTT